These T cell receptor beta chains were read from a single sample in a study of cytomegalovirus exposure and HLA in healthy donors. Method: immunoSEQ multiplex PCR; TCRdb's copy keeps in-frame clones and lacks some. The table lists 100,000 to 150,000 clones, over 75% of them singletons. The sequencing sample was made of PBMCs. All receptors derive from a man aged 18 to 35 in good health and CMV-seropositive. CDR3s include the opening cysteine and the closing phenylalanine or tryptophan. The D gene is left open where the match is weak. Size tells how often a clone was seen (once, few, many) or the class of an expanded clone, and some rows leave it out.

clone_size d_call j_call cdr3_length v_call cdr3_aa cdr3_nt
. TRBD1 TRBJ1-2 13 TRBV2 CASSVDRNYGYTF TGTGCCAGCAGTGTGGACAGGAACTATGGCTACACCTTC
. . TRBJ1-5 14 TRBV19 CASSIEIGNQPQHF TGTGCCAGTAGTATAGAAATAGGCAATCAGCCCCAGCATTTT
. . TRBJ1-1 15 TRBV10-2 CASSAGRGGNTEAFF TGCGCCAGCAGTGCGGGTCGAGGGGGGAACACTGAAGCTTTCTTT
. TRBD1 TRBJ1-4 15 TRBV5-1 CASSFAEPARGELFF TGCGCCAGCAGCTTTGCAGAGCCTGCCAGGGGGGAACTGTTTTTT
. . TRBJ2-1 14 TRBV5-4 CASSFENLYNEQFF TGTGCCAGCAGCTTCGAGAACCTTTACAATGAGCAGTTCTTC
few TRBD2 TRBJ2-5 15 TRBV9 CASSVGVGGGETQYF TGTGCCAGCAGCGTAGGGGTGGGGGGGGGAGAGACCCAGTACTTC
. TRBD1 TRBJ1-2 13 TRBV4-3 CASSQAQGEYYTF TGCGCCAGCAGCCAAGCACAGGGGGAATACTACACCTTC
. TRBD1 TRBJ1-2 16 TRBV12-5 CASGLVQGTGNYGYTF TGTGCTAGTGGTTTGGTACAAGGGACAGGCAACTATGGCTACACCTTC
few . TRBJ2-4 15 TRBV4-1 CASSQDLASKNIQYF TGCGCCAGCAGCCAAGATCTAGCATCCAAAAACATTCAGTACTTC
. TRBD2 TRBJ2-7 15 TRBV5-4 CASSFTSGGSYEQYF TGTGCCAGCAGCTTTACTAGCGGGGGCTCCTACGAGCAGTACTTC
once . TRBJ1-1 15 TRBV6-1 CASSQTSGAYTEAFF TGTGCCAGCAGTCAGACCTCAGGGGCCTACACTGAAGCTTTCTTT
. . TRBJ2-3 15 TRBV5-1 CASSLVAGGQDTQYF TGCGCCAGCAGCTTGGTGGCGGGGGGACAGGATACGCAGTATTTT
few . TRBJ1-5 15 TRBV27 CASRPGIISNQPQHF TGTGCCAGCAGGCCAGGGATTATCAGCAATCAGCCCCAGCATTTT
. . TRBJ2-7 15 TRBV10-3 CAISDTVRGSYEQYF TGTGCCATCAGTGATACGGTCAGGGGTTCCTACGAGCAGTACTTC
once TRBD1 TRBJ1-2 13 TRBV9 CASSRGQNYGYTF TGTGCCAGCAGCCGGGGACAGAACTATGGCTACACCTTC
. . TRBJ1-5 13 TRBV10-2 CASSENNNQPQHF TGCGCCAGCAGTGAAAACAACAATCAGCCCCAGCATTTT
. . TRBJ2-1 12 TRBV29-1 CSVLRDPNEQFF TGCAGCGTGCTTCGGGATCCCAATGAGCAGTTCTTC
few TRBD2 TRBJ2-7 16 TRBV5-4 CASSLDLASGAYEQYF TGTGCCAGCAGCTTAGATTTGGCTAGCGGGGCTTACGAGCAGTACTTC
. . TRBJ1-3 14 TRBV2 CASRGDLSGNTIYF TGTGCCAGCAGGGGCGATCTCTCTGGAAACACCATATATTTT
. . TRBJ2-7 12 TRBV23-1 CASSPRQYEQYF TGCGCCAGCAGTCCTCGCCAGTACGAGCAGTACTTC
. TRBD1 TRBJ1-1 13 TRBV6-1 CASTVQGYTEAFF TGTGCCAGCACTGTACAGGGGTACACTGAAGCTTTCTTT
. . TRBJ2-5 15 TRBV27 CASRPELLYQETQYF TGTGCCAGCAGACCCGAGTTGCTGTACCAAGAGACCCAGTACTTC
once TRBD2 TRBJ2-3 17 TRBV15 CATSSSVLSGGRNTQYF TGTGCCACCAGCAGTTCCGTACTTAGCGGGGGAAGAAATACGCAGTATTTT
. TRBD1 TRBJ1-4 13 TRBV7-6 CASSLTAGGGLFF TGTGCCAGCAGCCTCACGGCAGGGGGTGGACTGTTTTTT
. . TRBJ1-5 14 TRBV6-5 CASSPDSSNQPQHF TGTGCCAGCAGCCCGGACAGTAGCAATCAGCCCCAGCATTTT
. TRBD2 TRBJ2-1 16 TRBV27 CASSLDKGGGAHEQFF TGTGCCAGCAGTTTGGACAAAGGCGGGGGGGCCCATGAGCAGTTCTTC
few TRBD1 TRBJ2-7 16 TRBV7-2 CASSLVSQGAVGEQYF TGTGCCAGCAGCTTAGTAAGCCAGGGGGCTGTGGGGGAGCAGTACTTC
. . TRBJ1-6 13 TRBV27 CASSLFLGGTLHF TGTGCCAGCAGTTTATTTTTGGGCGGGACCCTCCACTTT
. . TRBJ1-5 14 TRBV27 CASSFRGPNQPQHF TGTGCCAGCAGTTTCAGGGGTCCTAATCAGCCCCAGCATTTT
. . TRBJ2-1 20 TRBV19 CASSIIPLFLTNGTYNEQFF TGTGCCAGTAGTATAATCCCACTATTTTTGACTAATGGGACCTACAATGAGCAGTTCTTC
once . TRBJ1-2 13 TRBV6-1 CASSEARVSGYTF TGTGCCAGCAGTGAAGCCAGGGTCTCTGGCTACACCTTC
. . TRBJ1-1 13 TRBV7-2 CASSLVQTTEAFF TGTGCCAGCAGCTTAGTACAGACCACTGAAGCTTTCTTT
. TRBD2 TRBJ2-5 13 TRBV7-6 CASRWGGQETQYF TGTGCCAGCAGGTGGGGGGGGCAAGAGACCCAGTACTTC
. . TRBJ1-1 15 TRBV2 CASSERTAMNTEAFF TGTGCCAGCAGCGAAAGGACAGCCATGAACACTGAAGCTTTCTTT
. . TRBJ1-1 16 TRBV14 CASSTAGFRGFSEAFF TGTGCCAGCAGCACAGCCGGCTTTAGGGGATTCTCTGAAGCTTTCTTT
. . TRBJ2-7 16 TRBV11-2 CASSSIGRTGLGEQYF TGTGCCAGCAGCTCTATAGGCAGAACGGGGTTGGGGGAGCAGTACTTC
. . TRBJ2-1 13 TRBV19 CASIGRTYNEQFF TGTGCCAGTATAGGGAGGACCTACAATGAGCAGTTCTTC
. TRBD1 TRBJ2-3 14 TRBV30 CAWTGTGNTDTQYF TGTGCCTGGACCGGGACAGGGAATACAGATACGCAGTATTTT
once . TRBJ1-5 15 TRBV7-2 CASSLAMGASQPQHF TGTGCCAGCAGCTTAGCTATGGGGGCTTCTCAGCCCCAGCATTTT
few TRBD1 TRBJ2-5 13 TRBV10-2 CATSGQAQETQYF TGCGCCACCAGTGGACAGGCGCAAGAGACCCAGTACTTC
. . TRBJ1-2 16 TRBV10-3 CAISESGGGGYYGYTF TGTGCCATCAGTGAGTCTGGGGGCGGAGGTTACTATGGCTACACCTTC